This TCR beta chain stems from a study of blood T cells in healthy people across ages (dated by TCRdb to between 2015 and 2017). In the study overall: In model experiments, template switching captured roughly one uniquely barcoded TCR beta cDNA molecule for every two T cells. Using the same blood draw, the study looked at two additional independent replicas of 1 million unique cDNA reads for two donors, one aged 18 to 29 and the other aged 80 or older. Using deep sequencing normalized with unique cDNA molecular identifiers, the study measured how TCR beta repertoire diversity changes with age. Donors were grouped into four age groups: young (average 16 years), middle-aged (roughly 40), aged (about 60) and long-lived (around 82). Findings and caveats that apply to the study as a whole: Observed TCR beta diversity per million T cells fell roughly linearly with age, and a significant reduction was already apparent by age roughly 40. Since profiling was done on bulk unsorted PBMCs, naive and antigen-experienced compartments could not be conclusively compared. Estimates of total diversity based on one million sequenced T cells were considered lower bounds and underestimates. Compared with the aged group, more naive CD4+ T cells, fewer expanded clones and increased TCR diversity were shown by the long-lived group, suggesting age selection. There was a strong correlation between observed TCR beta diversity and the percentage of naive T cells measured by flow cytometry. The CMV infection status of donors was not known, potentially confounding age-related changes in expanded clonotypes.

This clonotype was seen more than once but under ten times. Its antigen specificity is not known. No base quality information exists; no much larger clone differs at one position. Per the germline V gene, SNHLY is the CDR1 and FYNNEI is the CDR2. CDR3 length: 13 amino acids, cysteine to phenylalanine. Only the CDR3 region is kept as DNA, spanning 39 bases read in frame from base 1. Systemically healthy Caucasian individuals from Russia, 35 to 40 in total and aged roughly 6 to 100 years, were included as donors. Each donor gave 8.5 to 10 milliliters of peripheral blood, collected into EDTA-treated Vacutainer tubes. PBMCs were isolated by Ficoll-Paque density-gradient centrifugation, with at least 6 million obtained per sample. Trizol reagent was used to extract total RNA from the PBMCs, yielding at least 5.5 micrograms per sample. Naive CD45RAhigh/CD27high T cell percentages were measured by flow cytometry on a PBMC aliquot from every donor.

The receptor library was made with 5' RACE. The instrument given in TCRdb is Illumina HiSeq 2500. A second PCR of roughly 7 to 11 cycles was performed with a sample-barcoded 5' primer and a J-beta primer mix. A unique molecular identifier was introduced onto each TCR beta cDNA molecule by a template-switch 5' adaptor carrying 12 random nucleotides. At least 2.5 million CDR3-containing paired-end reads were obtained from each sample. First-strand cDNA was synthesized from all RNA with the Mint cDNA synthesis kit, primed by a TRBC-specific oligonucleotide. Following uracil-DNA glycosylase treatment, a first 18-cycle PCR with universal primers M1SS and BC2_uni_R was performed on all cDNA. In the paper's pipeline: Normalization of each sample was performed by random selection of 1 million high-quality reads, each carrying a distinct molecular identifier. Instead of being binned into consensus sequences, reads with shared molecular identifiers were discarded. MiTCR, with a Q25 quality threshold and the strictest error-elimination algorithm, was used for CDR3 identification, clonotype clustering and error correction. A nonparametric unseen species model with Euler transformation was used to estimate a lower bound on total TCR beta diversity. The public reads were run again by TCRdb, first through fastp at Q25 and then through MiXCR, and only productive beta chains were kept. Records with the same CDR3 protein are collapsed into one entry carrying the most frequent genes and DNA. None of the V and J calls come from the authors' own analysis; TCRdb made them. This sample gives approximately 580,000 distinct CDR3 sequences in total; 24% of them show up just once. Of the sample, 7.5% to 9% is held by the ten largest clones.

These data were also reused for a study on T cells of mothers and their children. The second source states: Nine systemically healthy Caucasian individuals served as donors, namely three mothers together with their six children. cDNA synthesis used all of the extracted RNA, with around 1.4 ug of RNA in each 15 ul reaction. In the second PCR, sample barcodes and 2-4 random nucleotides were introduced via the M1S primer. Each mother yielded over 8.5 million TCR beta CDR3 reads and each child roughly 3 million reads. Thymic selection similarly shapes TCR recombination output in related and unrelated pairs, with minor effect from inherited differences. Normalized repertoire overlap was always slightly but never significantly higher in related than unrelated mother-child pairs. Persistent microchimeric T cell clones were not detected, at a sensitivity of approximately 100 clones per million clonotypes. To look for features that set related mother-child pairs apart from unrelated individuals, the researchers ran deep NGS to compare the TCR beta repertoires of mothers and children. The mean age was about 38 +/- 4 years for the mothers and approximately 11 +/- 4 years for the children. After adapter ligation with NEBNext reagents, the libraries were sequenced on Illumina HiSeq 2000 with 100+100 nt paired-end reads. To prevent cross-contamination, the mother and child libraries were prepared one month apart and sequenced in separate runs. Between about 500,000 and 2,300,000 distinct TCR beta clonotypes were identified per donor. Naive TCR beta clonotypes were estimated from low-frequency clonotypes matched to each donor's FACS-determined naive share, without sorting.

The receptor comes from a boy between 5 and 17 years old in good health. The V and J segments used are TRBV2 and TRBJ2-5; a stretch of 10 junction bases matches TRBD1. The DNA end lines up better with TRBJ2-7; the J call may be wrong. Sequenced: blood. The CDR3 in this case is CAGRDRGSYEQYF. The sequenced DNA: TGTGCCGGGAGGGACAGGGGATCCTACGAGCAGTACTTC.